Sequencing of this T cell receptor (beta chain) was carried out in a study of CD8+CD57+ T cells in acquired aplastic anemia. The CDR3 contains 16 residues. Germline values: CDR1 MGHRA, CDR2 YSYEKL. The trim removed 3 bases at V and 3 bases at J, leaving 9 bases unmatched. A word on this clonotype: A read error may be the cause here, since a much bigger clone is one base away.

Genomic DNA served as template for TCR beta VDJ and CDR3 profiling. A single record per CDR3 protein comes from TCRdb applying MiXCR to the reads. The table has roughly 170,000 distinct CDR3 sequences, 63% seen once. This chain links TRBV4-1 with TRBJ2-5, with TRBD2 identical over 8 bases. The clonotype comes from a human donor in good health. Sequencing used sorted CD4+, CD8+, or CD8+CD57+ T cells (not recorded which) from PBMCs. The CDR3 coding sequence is TGCGCCAGCAGCCACGAAGGGTTGACTAGCGAAGAGACCCAGTACTTC. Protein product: CASSHEGLTSEETQYF.